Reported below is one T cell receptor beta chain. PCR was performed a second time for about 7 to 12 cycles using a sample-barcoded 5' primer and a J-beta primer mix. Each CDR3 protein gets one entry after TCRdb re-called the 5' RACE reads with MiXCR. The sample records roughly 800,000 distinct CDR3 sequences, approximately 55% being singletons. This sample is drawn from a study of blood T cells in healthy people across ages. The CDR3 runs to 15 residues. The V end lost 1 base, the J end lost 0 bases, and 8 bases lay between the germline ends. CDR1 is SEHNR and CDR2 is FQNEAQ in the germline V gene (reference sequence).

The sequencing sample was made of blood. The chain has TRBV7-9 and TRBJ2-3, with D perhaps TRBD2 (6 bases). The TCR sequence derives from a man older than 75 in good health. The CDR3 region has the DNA TGTGCCAGCAGCTTAGAGGGGACTAGCACAGATACGCAGTATTTT. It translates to CASSLEGTSTDTQYF.